A single T cell receptor beta chain is shown here with its context. These data come from a study of blood T cell repertoires in COVID-19. Study information: The origin of the acute and convalescent COVID-19 samples was the United States, Italy and Spain. PBMCs, B-cell-depleted T cells, or T cells were the source of the cDNA or gDNA that made up the material.

Authors' methods: Using reference gene primer amplification, nucleated cell counts were estimated. The table came from immunoSEQ multiplex PCR; TCRdb's copy has only in-frame clones and leaves some out. V and J calls and clone size are copied from that table; D and trimming were computed from the DNA. The sample includes 80,000 to 100,000 clones, 75% to 85% seen only once; the top ten take about a tenth. This TCR was recovered from a woman in her sixties or seventies with acute or convalescent COVID-19. Sequenced: peripheral blood.

The CDR3 loop is CASSSVTVGGVSYNEQFF. The CDR3 nucleotides read TGTGCCAGCAGCTCAGTCACGGTAGGGGGAGTCTCCTACAATGAGCAGTTCTTC. The chain uses TRBV13 and TRBJ2-1; D might be TRBD1 (6 bases). Trimming stripped 4 bases from V and 0 bases from J, with 19 bases between. This CDR3 has 18 amino acids. Per germline, CDR1 PRHDT and CDR2 FYEKMQ (reference sequence).